This T cell receptor (beta chain) is from a study of blood T cell repertoires in COVID-19. Turning to the study itself: The cDNA or gDNA used as material had been derived from T cells, B-cell-depleted T cells, or PBMCs.

Original data processing: It was from reference gene primer amplification that nucleated cell counts were estimated. Only in-frame clones appear in the TCRdb table, and some are missing; sequencing was by immunoSEQ multiplex PCR. That table furnishes V, J and clone size, whereas the DNA furnished D and trimming. The top ten hold around 18% of the sample, which has some 63,000 clones, around 85% seen once. The receptor was isolated from a human donor in a cohort sampled during active COVID-19. Sequenced: peripheral blood.

The CDR3 coding sequence is TGTGCCAGTAGTATACGGGGGGGCCACTCAGATACGCAGTATTTT. It encodes CASSIRGGHSDTQYF. The chain joins TRBV19 to TRBJ2-3; 8 bases match TRBD2. The CDR3 loop spans 15 amino acids. J lost 4 bases, V lost 2 bases, and 5 bases had no gene match. The V gene's germline CDR1 is LNHDA and CDR2 SQIVND (reference sequence). Together with reference TRBV19 and TRBJ2-3, the CDR3 gives the full variable domain: DGGITQSPKYLFRKEGQNVTLSCEQNLNHDAMYWYRQDPGQGLRLIYYSQIVNDFQKGDIAEGYSVSREKKESFPLTVTSAQKNPTAFYLCASSIRGGHSDTQYFGPGTRLTVL.